The TCR beta chain under discussion was sequenced for a study of blood T cell repertoires in COVID-19 (dated by TCRdb to 2019 to 2021). About the full investigation: The collaborator samples originated in the United States, Italy and Spain and spanned the acute and convalescent phases of COVID-19. The material from the prospective study consisted of cDNA or gDNA derived from T cells, B-cell-depleted T cells, or PBMCs. The dataset comprised deeply sampled blood TCRbeta repertoires from subjects exposed to, actively infected with, or recovered from COVID-19. A freely available public database, intended as a resource for researchers studying the immune response to SARS-CoV-2, is where the repertoires were released. Samples were obtained from the ongoing ImmuneRACE study (first 160 participants) and from 1,254 subjects provided by 6 global collaborators. Nearly every sample came with metadata listing a de-identified subject ID, COVID-19 status, age in years and sex. HLA class I and class II types, where available, came from metadata supplied by the sample provider rather than from assay-based typing.

Comments on this clone: The antigen it binds to is not known. No base qualities exist here, and no much larger clone lies one base off it.

Collaborating institutions collected whole blood in K2EDTA tubes following their own protocols. For TCRbeta analysis, collaborator samples were shipped as frozen whole blood, as isolated PBMCs, or as DNA extracted from either sample type. Paper-wide results and their limitations: The quantity of clinical and demographic metadata differed by source and by participant and was supplied without curation.

CDR1 and CDR2 are drawn from the germline V gene: KGHDR, SFDVKD. From cysteine to phenylalanine, the CDR3 is 13 amino acids long. Only the CDR3 portion is preserved as DNA: 39 bases, with reading frame beginning at the first base. A distance of 7 bases separates the germline ends of V and J, which lose 5 bases and 1 base respectively. The immunoSEQ Assay, a bias-controlled multiplex PCR, was used to amplify TCRbeta CDR3 regions from genomic DNA. The authors' analysis ran thus. Within the assay, amplification of reference gene primers was used to estimate how many nucleated cells each sample contained. To quantify the absolute abundance of each unique TCRbeta CDR3 rearrangement, sequence reads were collapsed and filtered. For each sample, productive Simpson clonality was calculated as the square root of Simpson's diversity index across productive rearrangements. Not all clones reach the TCRdb copy of this immuneACCESS table, which keeps in-frame sequences only. Checked studies attribute under half of the gap to unresolved V genes and leave the rest unexplained. V and J calls plus clone size are reproduced from that table; the DNA served to infer D and trimming. Counted in this sample were about 230,000 clones; around 84% of them appeared once. The ten largest clones add up to about a sixth of the sample.

The source material was peripheral blood. This sequence originates from a woman older than 75 with active or convalescent COVID-19. The V and J segments used are TRBV24-1 and TRBJ1-1, with the D gene uncertain. In nucleotides, the sequence is TGTGCCACCAGTGGCGGGCCGAACACTGAAGCTTTCTTT. This encodes CATSGGPNTEAFF.